Described below is a single TCR beta chain sequence and its context. This clonotype has only one observation. Its antigen is unknown. No base qualities exist here, and no much larger clone lies one base off it. A lone read offers only weak evidence. These data come from a study of regulatory T cells in long-lasting Graves disease (dated by TCRdb to 2020 to 2023). With respect to the entire study: Persistent Graves' disease meant more than 5 years of antithyroid drug treatment with TSH receptor autoantibodies that stayed positive. Peripheral blood TCR sequencing and RNA sequencing compared persistent Graves' disease patients with newly diagnosed Graves' disease patients. The study took place in China and was registered as a clinical trial. A total of around 35 samples underwent TCR sequencing: about 13 from persistent and roughly 20 from newly diagnosed Graves' disease patients. Persistent Graves' disease patients in the clinical cohort had taken antithyroid drugs for 8 to 12 years on average.

Library generation was performed with multiplex PCR. For sequencing, an Illumina HiSeq 4000 was employed. CDR3 regions were amplified by Arm-PCR with iRepertoire HTBI primers to construct TCR beta libraries. PCR products were gel purified before sequencing. The published analysis was carried out like this. Gene usage analysis of CDR3 amino acid clonotypes used the 50 to 70 TRBV and about 15 TRBJ segments found across samples. COPE and FqMerger were used to merge the filtered high-quality paired reads into contigs. Contigs were aligned with BLAST to IMGT TRBV, TRBD and TRBJ reference genes, and CDR3 was defined per IMGT. Any clonotype with a frequency above 0.1% was classified as a highly expanded clone. Shannon entropy served as the measure of repertoire diversity, while the Gini coefficient captured V-J evenness. A clonotype was considered public if more than one individual shared it. The public reads were quality trimmed at Q25 with fastp and then assembled into clones with MiXCR by TCRdb, keeping productive beta chains. Under each unique CDR3 protein, matching rows form one entry showing the most common genes and DNA. The V and J calls shown here were made by TCRdb, not taken from the authors' results. Across this sample there are 650,000 to 700,000 distinct CDR3 sequences, with around 30% seen only once. The ten largest clones take up around 42% of the sample.

The time point label, as the study defines it: persistent/refractory GD, antithyroid drugs over 5 years with positive TRAb. For both TCR sequencing and RNA sequencing, RNA was extracted from PBMCs using TRIzol. The diagnosis of Graves' disease followed American Thyroid Association guidelines. Patients were recruited from an endocrinology department in Xi'an, China. Each patient gave approximately 10 milliliters of peripheral blood, collected in an EDTA anticoagulant tube. PBMCs were isolated by Ficoll Paque Plus density gradient separation without further T cell sorting. An Agilent 2100 Bioanalyzer and agarose gel were used to check RNA quality, while a NanoDrop 2000 measured RNA concentration. Here is what the overall study found, with its caveats: Sequencing and analysis were restricted to the TCR beta chain. Preferential use of TRBV28, TRBJ1-2 and TRBJ2-5 was observed in persistent disease, whereas TRBV20-1 and TRBJ2-1 were favored in newly diagnosed disease. Peripheral blood alone was examined, since thyroid tissue, which constituted the primary lesion, could not be accessed. A larger number of public clonotypes was shared among persistent patients (over 2,500) than among newly diagnosed patients (approximately 1,000). Lower TCR Shannon entropy and fewer highly expanded clones were observed in persistent Graves' disease patients than in newly diagnosed patients, which suggested clonal expansion. The authors acknowledged the small sample size as a limitation that may reduce accuracy.

V and J are truncated by 0 bases and 4 bases respectively, leaving an intervening sequence of 12 bases. The CDR3 spans 15 residues, from the cysteine through the phenylalanine. Kept here is only the CDR3 DNA, which spans 45 bases and is read in frame from base 1. From a lookup of the germline V gene, CDR1 and CDR2 are MGHRA and YSYEKL. This receptor was obtained from a female donor with Graves disease. Sequenced here: peripheral blood mononuclear cells (PBMCs), sampled when the disease was refractory, from a patient treated with antithyroid drugs. Recombination linked TRBV4-1 to TRBJ1-2; D gene: possibly TRBD1, on 5 matching bases. This receptor has the CDR3 CASSQEPGTVYGYTF. The nucleotides read TGCGCCAGCAGCCAAGAACCCGGGACGGTCTATGGCTACACCTTC.